What follows is one TCR beta chain and its context. The record originates from a study of human T cells and chemical hapten exposure. The CDR3 covers 13 residues. Germline CDR1 SGHDN, CDR2 FVKESK. Trimming stripped 5 bases from V and 0 bases from J, with 7 bases between. Using its own MiXCR run on the RACE reads, TCRdb lists one record per CDR3 protein. Here the sample spans some 93,000 distinct CDR3 sequences, approximately 8.2% being singletons. The time point was: healthy volunteer bleed at 2 weeks. Unfractionated whole blood was the source of the extracted total RNA. This TCR was recovered from a female donor in good health. Some clones in this sample may be carry-over from other donors' samples. The specimen sequenced was whole blood. V is TRBV14 and J is TRBJ1-1; D gene unclear. The CDR3 is CASSRTVNTEAFF. For the CDR3, the DNA is TGTGCCAGCAGCAGAACAGTGAACACTGAAGCTTTCTTT. Supplemented by reference TRBV14 and TRBJ1-1, the full variable domain reads EAGVTQFPSHSVIEKGQTVTLRCDPISGHDNLYWYRRVMGKEIKFLLHFVKESKQDESGMPNNRFLAERTGGTYSTLKVQPAELEDSGVYFCASSRTVNTEAFFGQGTRLTVV.